The 4 T cell receptor beta chains reported below all come from one sample, sequenced in a study of Graves' ophthalmopathy and Graves' hyperthyroidism. RNA transcripts were the template, and TCR beta CDR3 regions were amplified from them. HTBI primers served in a first-round RT-PCR, which a second-round multiplex PCR followed. TCRdb reprocessed the multiplex PCR reads via MiXCR and lists one record per CDR3 protein. The data contain about 740,000 distinct CDR3 sequences, 40% of them seen just once; the ten biggest clones take up 44%. Sequencing input: peripheral blood. All receptors derive from an adult man with Graves' ophthalmopathy.

This clonotype was detected many times. The genes are TRBV10-3 and TRBJ1-4, with TRBD1 as a possible D gene (6 bases). The CDR3 has 13 residues. Trimming removed 9 bases from V and 8 bases from J, with 16 bases in between. Germline CDR1 is ENHRY and CDR2 is SYGVKD. The CDR3 region is CAMGISGAEKLFF. The DNA of the CDR3 is TGTGCCATGGGAATTTCAGGGGCAGAAAAACTGTTTTTT.

The rearrangement uses TRBV14 and TRBJ1-1; D remains ambiguous. Germline assignment: CDR1 SGHDN and CDR2 FVKESK. The CDR3 loop spans 13 amino acids. The ends were cut back, 1 base at V and 4 bases at J, with 7 bases in the middle. CDR3 bases: TGTGCCAGCAGCCAAGTTAGGGCCACTGAAGCTTTCTTT. This translates into CASSQVRATEAFF. The whole variable domain, remainder taken from reference TRBV14 and TRBJ1-1, is EAGVTQFPSHSVIEKGQTVTLRCDPISGHDNLYWYRRVMGKEIKFLLHFVKESKQDESGMPNNRFLAERTGGTYSTLKVQPAELEDSGVYFCASSQVRATEAFFGQGTRLTVV.

The rearrangement uses TRBV14 and TRBJ2-3; D possibly uses TRBD1 or TRBD2 (6 bases each). Germline CDR1 reads SGHDN; CDR2 reads FVKESK. CDR3 length: 16 amino acids. Trimming removed 0 bases from V and 5 bases from J, with 15 bases in between. The CDR3 here is CASSQDPPGAGDTQYF. The CDR3 DNA reads as TGTGCCAGCAGCCAAGACCCCCCGGGGGCTGGAGATACGCAGTATTTT. Variable domain in full (rest from reference TRBV14 and TRBJ2-3): EAGVTQFPSHSVIEKGQTVTLRCDPISGHDNLYWYRRVMGKEIKFLLHFVKESKQDESGMPNNRFLAERTGGTYSTLKVQPAELEDSGVYFCASSQDPPGAGDTQYFGPGTRLTVL.

This chain connects TRBV7-3 to TRBJ2-6; the D is unclear. Trimming pared 5 bases from V and 7 bases from J, leaving 6 bases between. There are 12 residues in the CDR3. Germline V gene data show CDR1 as SGHTA and CDR2 as FQGTGA. CDR3 coding DNA: TGTGCCAGCAGCGACCGAGCCAACGTCCTGACTTTC. Its protein is CASSDRANVLTF.